These 5 T cell receptor beta chains originate from one sample sequenced in a study of T cells in Graves' hyperthyroidism and ophthalmopathy. TCR beta CDR3 region amplification was performed from RNA transcripts. HTBI primers were employed in a first-round RT-PCR of the TCR CDR3. TCRdb ran MiXCR on the multiplex PCR reads and lists one entry per CDR3 protein. The repertoire holds about 590,000 distinct CDR3 sequences, approximately 15% seen once, with less than 9.5% in the top ten. The sample consisted of blood. The receptors were gathered from a woman aged 25-40 years with Graves' hyperthyroidism.

This clonotype was seen repeatedly, ten times or more. The V gene is TRBV12-3 or TRBV12-4, the J gene TRBJ1-3; no clear D gene. This CDR3 is built from 17 residues. The germline V and J ends were trimmed by 8 bases and 0 bases, with 20 bases remaining between them. The CDR3 coding sequence is TGTGCCAGCGGAAGGGCCACGTCGGCGGTCTCTGGAAACACCATATATTTT. It encodes CASGRATSAVSGNTIYF.

The chain is built from TRBV5-1 and TRBJ2-1; no definite D call. Trimming removed 2 bases at V and 7 bases at J, with 10 bases between. The CDR3 is 13 amino acids. Germline assignment: CDR1 SGHRS and CDR2 YFSETQ. CDR3 residues: CASSFPGPNEQFF. The CDR3, as DNA: TGCGCCAGCAGCTTTCCGGGCCCTAATGAGCAGTTCTTC.

This clonotype was observed many times. The V gene is TRBV24-1, the J gene TRBJ2-1; the D gene could be TRBD1 or TRBD2 (5 bases each). The CDR3 sequence is 12 residues long. Germline CDR1 KGHDR, CDR2 SFDVKD. V gave up 8 bases and J gave up 8 bases, with 12 bases separating them. In DNA, the CDR3 is TGTGCCACCACCGGGGACGGGCATGAGCAGTTCTTC. It translates to CATTGDGHEQFF.

This clonotype was found many times. The chain couples TRBV2 to TRBJ2-7; a weak D match, TRBD1 (5 bases). Trimming stripped 7 bases from V and 3 bases from J, with 13 bases between. The CDR3 runs to 13 residues. Per the germline V gene, CDR1 is SNHLY and CDR2 is FYNNEI. CDR3 amino acids: CASTSGLLYEQYF. The CDR3 region has the DNA TGTGCCAGCACTTCAGGGCTCCTCTACGAGCAGTACTTC.

The chain is built from TRBV2 and TRBJ2-7; 7 positions match TRBD1. V dropped 6 bases and J dropped 3; count of bases not matched to a gene: 8. Germline V gives CDR1 SNHLY, CDR2 FYNNEI. The CDR3 runs 14 residues. The CDR3 DNA is TGTGCCAGCAGGATACAGGGGTTCGGCTACGAGCAGTACTTC. It yields the protein CASRIQGFGYEQYF.